The 31 T cell receptor beta chains below come from one sample, sequenced in a study of T cell changes during pregnancy in multiple sclerosis. Here immunoSEQ multiplex PCR was the method, and the copy in TCRdb shows in-frame clones only, minus some. The table records around 38,000 clones, 90% to 95% of them present only once. Sequenced material: CD8+ T cells from peripheral blood mononuclear cells, taken in the second trimester of pregnancy. The source is a female donor with multiple sclerosis, enrolled in a pregnancy study.

The rearrangement uses TRBV6-1 and TRBJ2-1; TRBD2 aligns across 8 bases. The CDR3 extends over 16 amino acids. With V trimmed by 2 bases and J by 4 bases, 7 bases remained unmatched. Germline-derived CDR1 and CDR2 are MNHNS and SASEGT. The DNA of the CDR3 is TGTGCCAGCAGTGAACTACTCGGGAGGGTATACAATGAGCAGTTCTTC. This codes for CASSELLGRVYNEQFF.

The rearrangement joins TRBV19 to TRBJ2-7, with 8 bases matching TRBD1. Germline CDR1 reads LNHDA; CDR2 reads SQIVND (reference sequence). This CDR3 region has 15 residues. V shed 4 bases, J shed 7 bases, and the junction held 12 bases outside the gene matches. CDR3 sequence: CASSRGAGGSVEQYF. The CDR3 nucleotides are TGTGCCAGTAGTAGGGGGGCAGGGGGCTCGGTGGAGCAGTACTTC. Filled out from reference TRBV19 and TRBJ2-7, the complete variable domain reads DGGITQSPKYLFRKEGQNVTLSCEQNLNHDAMYWYRQDPGQGLRLIYYSQIVNDFQKGDIAEGYSVSREKKESFPLTVTSAQKNPTAFYLCASSRGAGGSVEQYFGPGTRLTVT.

This clone is classed as medium-sized. The chain has TRBV7-2 and TRBJ1-2; D possibly corresponds to TRBD1 (5 bases). The CDR3 covers 14 residues. V was clipped by 4 bases and J by 6 bases, with 15 bases between them. Per the germline V gene, CDR1 is SGHTA and CDR2 is FQGNSA. The CDR3 nucleotides read TGTGCCAGCAGCTCCCTTTACGGGGGGAATGGCTACACCTTC. It translates to CASSSLYGGNGYTF.

The rearrangement uses TRBV7-2 and TRBJ2-7; 12 nucleotides match TRBD2. The J segment lost 2 bases and the V segment lost 4 bases, leaving 3 bases of the junction unmatched. Germline V gene lookup returns CDR1 SGHTA and CDR2 FQGNSA. The CDR3 loop spans 15 amino acids. The CDR3 coding sequence is TGTGCCAGCAGCTGGCTAGCGGGAGGGACCTACGAGCAGTACTTC. It specifies CASSWLAGGTYEQYF.

The J gene is TRBJ2-6, the V gene TRBV4-3; possibly TRBD1 for D (6 bases). Trimming took off 0 bases at V and 3 bases at J, with 9 bases between the two ends. This CDR3 spans 16 amino acids. Germline V gives CDR1 LGHNA, CDR2 YSLEER. The CDR3 DNA reads TGCGCCAGCAGCCAAGAGACAGGCGGTGGGGCCAACGTCCTGACTTTC. This codes for CASSQETGGGANVLTF.

V is TRBV27 and J is TRBJ2-1, with D possibly TRBD2 on 6 matching bases. The CDR3 consists of 15 residues. The germline V gene has CDR1 MNHEY and CDR2 SMNVEV (reference sequence). Deletions cut 2 bases from V and 2 bases from J, with 10 bases between. CDR3 sequence reads: CASSLVGGAYNEQFF. In DNA form, the CDR3 reads TGTGCCAGCAGTTTAGTGGGAGGAGCCTACAATGAGCAGTTCTTC.

This clone has only one observation. This chain links TRBV27 with TRBJ1-5; D possibly corresponds to TRBD1 (6 bases). Trimming cost V 4 bases and J 8 bases, with 18 bases left between them. The length of the CDR3 is 15 residues. Germline lookup yields CDR1 MNHEY and CDR2 SMNVEV (reference sequence). CDR3 in amino acids: CASSSSGAPGKPQHF. CDR3 in DNA: TGTGCCAGCAGTTCTTCAGGGGCGCCCGGCAAGCCCCAGCATTTT.

This clone showed up just once. The V and J genes are TRBV7-9 and TRBJ2-2; no definite D call. The CDR3 has 16 amino acids. The V gene's germline CDR1 is SEHNR and CDR2 FQNEAQ (reference sequence). V lost 5 bases and J lost 0, with 13 bases in between. In DNA, the CDR3 is TGTGCCAGCAGCCCGGTTTTACCTGCGAACACCGGGGAGCTGTTTTTT. The encoded protein is CASSPVLPANTGELFF.

This sequence joins TRBV7-2 and TRBJ2-3, with a tentative D call TRBD2 (6 bases). The CDR3 contains 16 residues. The germline V and J ends were trimmed by 5 bases and 0 bases, with 15 bases remaining between them. Germline V gene data show CDR1 as SGHTA and CDR2 as FQGNSA. CDR3 in amino acids: CASSALATTSTDTQYF. The CDR3 nucleotides are TGTGCCAGCAGCGCACTAGCCACCACAAGCACAGATACGCAGTATTTT.

The rearrangement uses TRBV20-1 and TRBJ2-7; D is possibly TRBD2 (6 bases). Between the trimmed V and J ends, which lost 3 bases and 6 bases, there was a span of 9 bases. The CDR3 is 11 residues long. Germline V gene sequence: CDR1 DFQATT, CDR2 SNEGSKA (reference sequence). CDR3 amino acids: CSARGRFEQYF. DNA for the CDR3: TGCAGTGCTAGGGGGAGGTTCGAGCAGTACTTC.

V gene TRBV13 combines with J gene TRBJ2-7; 7 positions match TRBD1. V shed 5 bases, J shed 4 bases, and the junction held 14 bases outside the gene matches. This CDR3 has 16 amino acids. In germline, CDR1 is PRHDT, CDR2 FYEKMQ (reference sequence). The CDR3 DNA reads TGTGCCAGCAGCCAGAAGACAGGGAAAGAGATGTACGAGCAGTACTTC. The encoded protein is CASSQKTGKEMYEQYF.

The chain is built from TRBV12-5 and TRBJ2-2; tentatively, D is TRBD2 (6 bases). This CDR3 region has 21 residues. From germline, CDR1 is LGHNT and CDR2 FRNRAP. V lost 2 bases, J lost 2 bases, and 27 bases lay in between. The CDR3 region has the DNA TGTGCTAGTGGTTTGTTACTTCACCCCGCCCAGCGGGCCGAAAACACCGGGGAGCTGTTTTTT. Residues: CASGLLLHPAQRAENTGELFF.

The chain joins TRBV19 to TRBJ1-6; D ambiguous. V was pared by 1 base and J by 0 bases, with 10 bases between. The germline CDR1 and CDR2 sequences are LNHDA and SQIVND (reference sequence). CDR3 size: 17 residues. The chain's CDR3 is CASSIGEPSSYNSPLHF. The CDR3 DNA reads as TGTGCCAGTAGTATAGGGGAGCCGAGCTCCTATAATTCACCCCTCCACTTT.

This clone has just a few counts. V and J are TRBV27 and TRBJ1-2; 7 bases are a match to TRBD1. The CDR3 is 16 residues long. The germline V gene has CDR1 MNHEY and CDR2 SMNVEV (reference sequence). V dropped 5 bases and J dropped 8; count of bases not matched to a gene: 17. The CDR3 nucleotides read TGTGCCAGCAGTATACGACAGGGTGTGGGGTGGGGCGGCTACACCTTC. It is translated as CASSIRQGVGWGGYTF.

V and J are TRBV6-5 and TRBJ1-2; D might be TRBD1 (5 bases). Deletions cut 4 bases from V and 7 bases from J, with 13 bases between. This CDR3 is built from 13 residues. Germline values: CDR1 MNHEY, CDR2 SVGAGI. CDR3 nucleotides: TGTGCCAGCAGTTCCGGGGGGAGGGTTGGCTACACCTTC. This gives the protein CASSSGGRVGYTF.

The chain joins TRBV11-2 to TRBJ2-2, with TRBD2 identical over 10 bases. The CDR3 contains 18 residues. V shed 7 bases and J 4 bases; nucleotides not matched to a gene: 15. The germline V gene encodes CDR1 SGHAT and CDR2 FQNNGV. CDR3 in amino acids: CASNPSLGLALVTGELFF. CDR3 DNA: TGTGCCAGCAACCCCTCCCTGGGACTAGCGTTGGTCACCGGGGAGCTGTTTTTT.

The V gene is TRBV5-5, the J gene TRBJ2-6, with TRBD1 as a possible D gene (5 bases). The germline gives CDR1 SGHKS, CDR2 YYEKEE (reference sequence). V gave up 1 base and J gave up 4 bases, with 9 bases separating them. This CDR3 spans 15 amino acids. The CDR3 DNA is TGTGCCAGCAGCTTGACAGGAAACGGGGCCAACGTCCTGACTTTC. Amino acids: CASSLTGNGANVLTF.

This chain links TRBV6-4 with TRBJ2-1; no clear D. V was shortened by 6 bases and J by 0 bases, with 18 bases between the two germline ends. Germline assignment: CDR1 MRHNA and CDR2 SNTAGT. The CDR3 runs 17 residues. The CDR3 is CASRAFRQTLSYNEQFF. The CDR3 DNA reads TGTGCCAGCAGGGCTTTTCGCCAGACTCTCTCCTACAATGAGCAGTTCTTC.

The rearrangement joins TRBV27 to TRBJ2-1; 8 bases are a match to TRBD2. The trim removed 2 bases at V and 0 bases at J, leaving 9 bases unmatched. The CDR3 is 18 residues long. CDR1 MNHEY and CDR2 SMNVEV come from the germline V gene (reference sequence). The CDR3 DNA reads as TGTGCCAGCAGTTTAACGGGACTAGAGAGATTCTCCTACAATGAGCAGTTCTTC. Its protein product is CASSLTGLERFSYNEQFF.

The chain couples TRBV14 to TRBJ2-7, with D perhaps TRBD2 (6 bases). The germline CDR1 and CDR2 sequences are SGHDN and FVKESK. The CDR3 sequence is 12 residues long. Trimming cost V 8 bases and J 3 bases, with 11 bases left between them. Written as DNA, the CDR3 is TGTGCCAGCGGGGAGACTAGCTACGAGCAGTACTTC. It translates to CASGETSYEQYF. Based on the CDR3 plus reference TRBV14 and TRBJ2-7, the full variable domain is EAGVTQFPSHSVIEKGQTVTLRCDPISGHDNLYWYRRVMGKEIKFLLHFVKESKQDESGMPNNRFLAERTGGTYSTLKVQPAELEDSGVYFCASGETSYEQYFGPGTRLTVT.

The rearrangement links TRBV6-1 to TRBJ2-1; D not resolved. With 2 bases removed from V and 4 bases from J, the gap between germline ends came to 15 bases. This CDR3 contains 16 residues. CDR1 and CDR2 (germline): MNHNS, SASEGT. The CDR3 sequence: CASSEILDKPYNEQFF. In DNA form, the CDR3 reads TGTGCCAGCAGTGAAATCCTTGACAAACCATACAATGAGCAGTTCTTC.

This clone was detected only once. This chain joins TRBV6-4 and TRBJ2-4; 10 bases fit TRBD2. Germline V gene data show CDR1 as MRHNA and CDR2 as SNTAGT. There are 18 residues in the CDR3. The trim removed 6 bases at V and 0 bases at J, leaving 11 bases unmatched. The CDR3 loop is CASRGLAHTTLAKNIQYF. The DNA of the CDR3 is TGTGCCAGCAGGGGACTAGCGCATACTACTTTAGCCAAAAACATTCAGTACTTC.

The chain joins TRBV4-1 to TRBJ2-5; D call uncertain. The CDR3 covers 14 residues. Trimming pared 0 bases from V and 5 bases from J, leaving 10 bases between. Germline V gene data show CDR1 as MGHRA and CDR2 as YSYEKL. Here the CDR3 reads CASSQDDLRETQYF. CDR3 DNA sequence: TGCGCCAGCAGCCAAGATGACCTCAGGGAGACCCAGTACTTC.

This sequence joins TRBV4-1 and TRBJ1-1, with D possibly TRBD1 on 5 matching bases. This CDR3 contains 16 residues. Trimming left V 0 bases short and J 0 bases short, with 11 bases between. Germline assignment: CDR1 MGHRA and CDR2 YSYEKL. CDR3 loop: CASSQEGSGLNTEAFF. The CDR3 DNA is TGCGCCAGCAGCCAAGAGGGCTCAGGGTTGAACACTGAAGCTTTCTTT.

This clone was seen only once. The rearrangement uses TRBV2 and TRBJ1-2; no firm D call. The CDR3 spans 14 residues. The V gene's germline CDR1 is SNHLY and CDR2 FYNNEI. Trimming stripped 1 base from V and 4 bases from J, with 10 bases between. The CDR3 region is CASSEDGSSYGYTF. The CDR3, as DNA: TGTGCCAGCAGTGAAGATGGTAGCAGCTATGGCTACACCTTC.

The J gene is TRBJ2-3, the V gene TRBV27; 8 bases match TRBD2. The J segment lost 4 bases and the V segment lost 6 bases, leaving 9 bases of the junction unmatched. Germline loops: CDR1 MNHEY, CDR2 SMNVEV (reference sequence). CDR3 size: 15 residues. Here the CDR3 reads CASRTGTSPSDTQYF. In DNA, the CDR3 is TGTGCCAGCAGAACCGGGACTAGTCCTTCAGATACGCAGTATTTT.

The chain carries TRBV19 and TRBJ2-2; D call uncertain. CDR3 length: 13 residues. Trimming left V 7 bases short and J 9 bases short, with 15 bases between. Germline CDR1 is LNHDA and CDR2 is SQIVND (reference sequence). CDR3 sequence: CASTLSRGRELFF. CDR3 nucleotides: TGTGCCAGTACCCTAAGCAGAGGCCGGGAGCTGTTTTTT.

The chain recombines TRBV25-1 with TRBJ1-5; 7 bases are a match to TRBD1. V lost 5 bases, J lost 7 bases, and 5 bases stayed unmatched. This CDR3 spans 13 amino acids. Germline V gene sequence: CDR1 MGHDK, CDR2 SYGVNS. CDR3: CASSKTGAQPQHF. CDR3 bases: TGTGCCAGCAGTAAAACAGGGGCGCAGCCCCAGCATTTT.

The chain is built from TRBV4-2 and TRBJ1-6; TRBD1 matches at 9 bases. This CDR3 has 15 amino acids. V shed 2 bases and J 7 bases; nucleotides not matched to a gene: 3. Germline values: CDR1 LGHNA, CDR2 YNFKEQ. The DNA for the CDR3 is TGTGCCAGCAGCCAACGGGACAGGGAGAATTCACCCCTCCACTTT. This gives the protein CASSQRDRENSPLHF.

The chain joins TRBV27 to TRBJ2-1; D remains unclear. Germline V gives CDR1 MNHEY, CDR2 SMNVEV (reference sequence). Trimming took off 2 bases at V and 0 bases at J, with 8 bases between the two ends. The length of the CDR3 is 15 residues. This chain's CDR3 is CASSLVPSSYNEQFF. DNA of the CDR3: TGTGCCAGCAGTTTAGTTCCGAGCTCCTACAATGAGCAGTTCTTC.

CDR3 DNA: TGCGCCACTTCCTTTGTCCTACGATCCGTGTACGAGCAGTACTTC. This codes for CATSFVLRSVYEQYF. V is TRBV10-2 and J is TRBJ2-7, with D uncertain. Germline-derived CDR1 and CDR2 are WSHSY and SAAADI. The CDR3 length is 15 residues. V was trimmed by 10 bases and J by 4 bases, leaving 23 bases between them.